The clone carrying this T cell receptor (beta chain) has just one count. This CDR3 contains 12 residues. With 6 bases clipped from V and 12 bases from J, the junction kept 11 bases outside the gene matches. Per the germline V gene, CDR1 is SQVTM and CDR2 is ANQGSEA. This sample is part of a study of patients and donors after allogeneic stem cell transplantation. TCRdb analysed the RT-PCR reads with MiXCR anew, one entry per CDR3 protein. The sample comprises approximately 200,000 distinct CDR3 sequences, less than 45% of which are singletons, and 30% to 35% rests with the top ten. The sequencing input was blood, either unsorted or a sorted T cell fraction (not recorded which). The chain is built from TRBV29-1 and TRBJ2-7; 10 bases line up with TRBD1. This sequence originates from a human donor who was either an allogeneic HSCT recipient or a stem cell or donor lymphocyte infusion donor (not recorded which). It is not recorded whose cells these are; they may come from a transplant donor. The CDR3, as DNA: TGCAGCGTGGAGGGACAGGGGAGCTTCAGGTACTTC. Translation gives CSVEGQGSFRYF.